Shown below are 18 T cell receptor beta chains from a single sample sequenced in a study of human T cells and chemical hapten exposure. Extraction yielded total RNA from whole blood (unfractionated). What the library attached to individual cDNA molecules were unique molecular identifiers. Each CDR3 protein is one row after TCRdb ran MiXCR on the reads. The table lists 95,000 to 150,000 distinct CDR3 sequences, more than 8.5% of them singletons. Sequencing was done on a sample of whole blood. These receptors all come from a human donor in good health. Some clones in this sample may be carry-over from other donors' samples.

In this sample, this clonotype turned up many times. V is TRBV10-3 and J is TRBJ1-2; D is unclear. There are 15 residues in the CDR3. Trimming stripped 0 bases from V and 6 bases from J, with 14 bases between. The germline gives CDR1 ENHRY, CDR2 SYGVKD. CDR3 in DNA: TGTGCCATCAGTGAGTCACCAGGAAGAAAGGATGGCTACACCTTC. Its translation is CAISESPGRKDGYTF.

This clonotype was observed many times. The chain is built from TRBV18 and TRBJ1-5; 12 bases match TRBD1. After removal of 3 bases from V and 1 base from J, the junction contained 7 bases not matched to a gene. Germline V gene data show CDR1 as KGHSH and CDR2 as LQKENI. This CDR3 region has 18 residues. The CDR3 protein is CASSPGTGGLYSNQPQHF. The CDR3 nucleotides are TGTGCCAGCTCACCTGGGACAGGGGGCCTCTACAGCAATCAGCCCCAGCATTTT.

This clonotype was counted at least ten times. The V gene is TRBV29-1, the J gene TRBJ2-7, with TRBD1 identical over 7 bases. There are 14 residues in the CDR3. V was pared by 6 bases and J by 2 bases, with 10 bases of the junction left unmatched. Germline CDR1 SQVTM, CDR2 ANQGSEA. DNA for the CDR3: TGCAGCGTCAAGGGGGCTTGGGGAACCTACGAGCAGTACTTC. Its translation: CSVKGAWGTYEQYF.

This clonotype was observed many times. The chain uses TRBV12-3 or TRBV12-4 and TRBJ1-1; tentative D call: TRBD1 (5 bases). V gave up 5 bases and J gave up 10 bases, with 14 bases separating them. CDR3 size: 12 residues. CDR3 in amino acids: CASSPPQGRAFF. DNA of the CDR3: TGTGCCAGCAGTCCCCCGCAGGGACGAGCTTTCTTT.

This clonotype has just a few counts. The rearrangement joins TRBV12-3 or TRBV12-4 to TRBJ1-4; 8 bases are shared with TRBD1. The V gene end was trimmed by 5 bases and the J gene end by 7 bases; junction bases not matched to a gene: 6. The CDR3 has 14 residues. The CDR3 bases are TGTGCCAGCAGTCCCAGGGGGCTTGGTGAAAAACTGTTTTTT. Translation: CASSPRGLGEKLFF.

The CDR3 bases are TGTGCCAGCAAAACCATCCCGGGGAGGGAGAATGAGCAGTTCTTC. Translated: CASKTIPGRENEQFF. The V gene is TRBV6-5, the J gene TRBJ2-1; TRBD2 agrees at 7 bases. The germline gives CDR1 MNHEY, CDR2 SVGAGI. J was trimmed by 7 bases and V by 7 bases; bases with no gene match: 13. The CDR3 loop spans 15 amino acids.

In its sample, this clonotype was seen many times. The chain combines TRBV4-3 with TRBJ1-2, with TRBD1 as a possible D gene (6 bases). The germline V gene has CDR1 LGHNA and CDR2 YSLEER. The V gene lost 0 bases and the J gene lost 3 bases, with 11 bases spanning the gap. This CDR3 region has 15 residues. Here the CDR3 DNA reads TGCGCCAGCAGCCAAGAACAGGGATTCTACTATGGCTACACCTTC. This encodes CASSQEQGFYYGYTF.

This clonotype was seen a few times. The chain couples TRBV25-1 to TRBJ2-1; weak D call: TRBD1 (6 bases). The length of the CDR3 is 14 residues. Per germline, CDR1 MGHDK and CDR2 SYGVNS. Trimming removed 3 bases at V and 5 bases at J, with 11 bases between. CDR3 residues: CASSDAGTNNEQFF. Here the CDR3 DNA reads TGTGCCAGCAGTGATGCCGGGACAAACAATGAGCAGTTCTTC.

The chain employs TRBV23-1 and TRBJ1-5; D is unclear. TRBV23-1 is reported as an ORF; its role is uncertain. The CDR3 is 16 amino acids. V was shortened by 2 bases and J by 3 bases, with 14 bases between the two germline ends. The CDR3, as DNA: TGCGCCAGCAGTCAAGAGAACCTCGGGAACAATCAGCCCCAGCATTTT. It yields the protein CASSQENLGNNQPQHF.

The V call is TRBV20-1, the J call TRBJ2-5; 12 positions match TRBD2. The CDR3 has 14 residues. Per the germline V gene, CDR1 is DFQATT and CDR2 is SNEGSKA (reference sequence). With 3 bases clipped from V and 1 base from J, the junction kept 0 bases outside the gene matches. The DNA of the CDR3 is TGCAGTGCTAGGGGACTAGCGGGCCAAGAGACCCAGTACTTC. Protein sequence: CSARGLAGQETQYF.

This clonotype was counted many times. The chain uses TRBV4-3 and TRBJ1-6; D might be TRBD1 (5 bases). The V end was cut by 1 base, the J end by 10 bases, with 17 bases between. The CDR3 covers 16 residues. The germline V gene has CDR1 LGHNA and CDR2 YSLEER. The CDR3 DNA follows: TGCGCCAGCAGCCAAGTCCAGGGAGGGCAAGTCTCACCCCTCCACTTT. This codes for CASSQVQGGQVSPLHF.

In its sample, this clonotype was seen a few times. This chain connects TRBV7-9 to TRBJ2-5; the D is unclear. The CDR3 has 12 amino acids. V was trimmed by 3 bases and J by 3 bases, leaving 5 bases between them. Germline assignment: CDR1 SEHNR and CDR2 FQNEAQ (reference sequence). DNA of the CDR3: TGTGCCAGCAGCTTTGCAAAAGAGACCCAGTACTTC. It codes for CASSFAKETQYF. Full variable domain (missing parts from reference TRBV7-9 and TRBJ2-5): DTGVSQNPRHKITKRGQNVTFRCDPISEHNRLYWYRQTLGQGPEFLTYFQNEAQLEKSRLLSDRFSAERPKGSFSTLEIQRTEQGDSAMYLCASSFAKETQYFGPGTRLLVL.

This clonotype was recorded at least ten times. V and J are TRBV20-1 and TRBJ2-1; TRBD2 matches at 10 bases. Looked up from germline, CDR1 is DFQATT and CDR2 is SNEGSKA (reference sequence). The CDR3 loop spans 14 amino acids. V lost 4 bases and J lost 5; bases outside the gene matches: 5. The CDR3 here is CSANSGRTNNEQFF. DNA of the CDR3: TGCAGTGCTAATAGCGGGAGGACGAACAATGAGCAGTTCTTC.

This clonotype was observed a few times. V gene TRBV20-1 combines with J gene TRBJ2-7; TRBD2 matches at 7 bases. Trimming removed 2 bases from V and 2 bases from J; junction bases left unmatched: 9. From germline, CDR1 is DFQATT and CDR2 SNEGSKA (reference sequence). This CDR3 region has 15 residues. The CDR3 here is CSARRSSGTTYEQYF. The CDR3 DNA follows: TGCAGTGCTAGACGATCTAGCGGAACTACCTACGAGCAGTACTTC.

This clonotype was counted many times. J is TRBJ1-1 and V is TRBV12-3 or TRBV12-4, with 8 bases that match TRBD1. CDR3 length: 15 residues. The trim removed 1 base at V and 3 bases at J, leaving 4 bases unmatched. The CDR3, as DNA: TGTGCCAGCAGTTTAGAGACAGGGGTGGACACTGAAGCTTTCTTT. This translates into CASSLETGVDTEAFF.

This clonotype has only a few counts. The chain carries TRBV7-3 and TRBJ2-3; D is perhaps TRBD2 (5 bases). This CDR3 region has 14 residues. V lost 1 base and J 2 bases, leaving 7 bases between the germline ends. Germline V gene sequence: CDR1 SGHTA, CDR2 FQGTGA. The CDR3: CASSLNRDTDTQYF. In DNA, the CDR3 is TGTGCCAGCAGCTTAAACCGGGACACAGATACGCAGTATTTT.

The chain employs TRBV6-5 and TRBJ2-1; D possibly corresponds to TRBD1 (5 bases). Per the germline V gene, CDR1 is MNHEY and CDR2 is SVGAGI. The CDR3 spans 17 residues. With 2 bases removed from V and 8 bases from J, the gap between germline ends came to 22 bases. CDR3 nucleotides: TGTGCCAGCAGTTACGACCTCTGGGGCGGTAAGGGCGATGAGCAGTTCTTC. It codes for CASSYDLWGGKGDEQFF.

The rearrangement joins TRBV3-1 to TRBJ1-1; D is possibly TRBD1 (6 bases). The germline V and J ends were trimmed by 4 bases and 11 bases, with 11 bases remaining between them. The germline V gene has CDR1 LGHDT and CDR2 YNNKEL (reference sequence). The CDR3 is made up of 11 amino acids. The CDR3 protein is CASSRRGEAFF. The CDR3 DNA follows: TGTGCCAGCAGCCGAAGGGGGGAGGCTTTCTTT.